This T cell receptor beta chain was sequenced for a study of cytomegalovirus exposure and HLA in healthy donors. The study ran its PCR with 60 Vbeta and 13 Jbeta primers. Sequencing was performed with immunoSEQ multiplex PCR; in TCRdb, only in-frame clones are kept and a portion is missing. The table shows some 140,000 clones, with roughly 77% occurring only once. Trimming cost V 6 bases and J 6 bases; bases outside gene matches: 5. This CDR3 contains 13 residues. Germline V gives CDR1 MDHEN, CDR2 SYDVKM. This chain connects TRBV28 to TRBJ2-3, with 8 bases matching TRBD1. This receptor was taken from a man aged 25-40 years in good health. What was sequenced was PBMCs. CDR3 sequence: CASRRQGADTQYF. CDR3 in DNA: TGTGCCAGCAGGCGGCAGGGGGCCGATACGCAGTATTTT.